This T cell receptor beta chain is drawn from a study of post-analysis software for immune sequencing data (dated by TCRdb to between 2015 and 2016). Background for the entire study: Disease courses on record covered relapsing-remitting, secondary progressive and progressive-relapsing multiple sclerosis, though some patients had no subtype annotation. Patient repertoires were compared against about a dozen previously published healthy control repertoires from donors aged about 6 to 27 years. A subset of samples was prepared in parallel using single-end sample barcoding, then pooled and co-amplified after Illumina adapter ligation.

The library was produced with PCR. The instrument given in TCRdb is Illumina HiSeq 2500. Unique molecular identifiers were incorporated into TCR beta cDNA libraries to reduce PCR and sequencing biases. Approximately 500,000 cDNA molecules were obtained per 1 to 10 million input T cells, so each molecule approximated one T cell. The patient libraries were prepared and sequenced with the same protocol used for the earlier healthy control dataset. Samples belonging to the same batch were prepared together, multiplexed and sequenced on a shared HiSeq lane. As for how the authors treated the data: Raw barcoded reads were processed with MIGEC, and single-read molecular identifier groups were discarded before consensus assembly and CDR3 extraction. VDJtools was used for post-analysis of the clonotype tables, with diversity normalized by down-sampling every dataset to the smallest sample size. To correct batch-related cross-sample contamination, repertoire overlap clustering matched CDR3 amino acid sequences but not nucleotide sequences. TCRdb handled the public reads itself, with Q25 trimming in fastp and clone calling in MiXCR, and kept productive beta chains. Each CDR3 protein gets just one entry, which takes the most common genes and DNA from the rows behind it. These V and J calls derive from TCRdb rather than the authors' analysis. For this sample there are approximately 250,000 distinct CDR3 sequences; 30% to 45% appear just once. Around 5% of the sample comes from the top ten.

Sequences SGHRS (CDR1) and YFSETQ (CDR2) are obtained from the germline V gene. Germline trimming amounts to 4 bases on V and 7 bases on J, with 7 as the count of junction bases outside the gene matches. The CDR3 runs 15 residues from the cysteine to the phenylalanine. Solely the CDR3 DNA is kept, with 45 bases framed from the first base. With respect to this clonotype: Its antigen target is currently unknown. A read error may be the cause here, since a much bigger clone is one base away.

Summary of the overall study and its limitations: Four or five TRBV segments, including TRBV5-6, TRBV5-1 and TRBV20-1, were significantly more frequent in patients than controls. Strong co-clustering of samples prepared in the same batch was shown by direct clustering with F measure, prompting a batch-effect correction. The multiple sclerosis patient group was slightly younger than the control group. Normalized Chao1 diversity was significantly lower in multiple sclerosis patients than controls, suggesting substantial peripheral T-cell clonal expansion.

To demonstrate the VDJtools post-analysis software, TCR beta repertoires were profiled from the peripheral blood of some 12 young patients with multiple sclerosis. Multiple sclerosis patients were children and adolescents aged roughly 6 to 15 years. This receptor was obtained from a girl between 10 and 17 years old with multiple sclerosis. The sequence joins TRBV5-1 to TRBJ2-7, with 14 bases in between that match TRBD2. Sequenced input: blood. The CDR3 region has the sequence CASSTGTSGSIEQYF. The nucleotides read TGCGCCAGCAGCACAGGGACTAGCGGGAGTATTGAGCAGTACTTC.